This TCR beta chain emerged from a study of T cells of healthy individuals. This clonotype was detected a few times. One entry per CDR3 protein, called by TCRdb with MiXCR from the 5' RACE reads. The sample holds about 57,000 distinct CDR3 sequences, about a sixth seen once. The CDR3 has 14 amino acids. Trimming removed 6 bases from V and 8 bases from J; junction bases left unmatched: 10. Germline assignment: CDR1 SNHLY and CDR2 FYNNEI. The TCR was taken from a human donor in good health. The chain recombines TRBV2 with TRBJ1-2; 9 bases align to TRBD1. As DNA, the CDR3 is TGTGCCAGCAGGCCGGGACAGGGATTGGTAGGCTACACCTTC. This translates into CASRPGQGLVGYTF.